The 17 T cell receptor beta chains below all came from one sample that was sequenced in a study of technical replicates of blood from a handful of donors. The table came from immunoSEQ multiplex PCR; TCRdb's copy has only in-frame clones and leaves some out. The profile covers 75,000 or so clones, with 95% appearing a single time and under 0.3% taken by the ten largest. The sequencing input was T cells isolated from PBMCs. The receptors were sampled from a human donor in good health.

In its sample, this clone was seen once. V is TRBV12-5 and J is TRBJ2-1; 10 nucleotides agree with TRBD2. The V gene's germline CDR1 is LGHNT and CDR2 FRNRAP. The CDR3 consists of 17 residues. V shed 2 bases and J 5 bases; nucleotides not matched to a gene: 9. CDR3 sequence: CASGLILLAGAHNEQFF. The CDR3 DNA reads as TGTGCTAGTGGTTTGATACTGCTAGCGGGGGCTCACAATGAGCAGTTCTTC.

The chain carries TRBV27 and TRBJ1-4; no reliable D call. CDR1 is MNHEY, CDR2 SMNVEV, per germline (reference sequence). V was cut by 5 bases and J by 5 bases, with 12 bases left in between. This CDR3 comprises 14 residues. Written as DNA, the CDR3 is TGTGCCAGCAGTCGTGACATCCTAAATGAAAAACTGTTTTTT. It translates to CASSRDILNEKLFF.

The chain couples TRBV7-9 to TRBJ2-7, with D perhaps TRBD1 (6 bases). V lost 8 bases to trimming and J lost 1 base, with 15 bases between them. There are 14 residues in the CDR3. Germline assignment: CDR1 SEHNR and CDR2 FQNEAQ (reference sequence). CDR3 residues: CASFSTTGSYEQYF. DNA of the CDR3: TGTGCCAGCTTCAGTACTACAGGGTCCTACGAGCAGTACTTC.

The CDR3 DNA follows: TGTGCCAGCAGTTTAGTGCCGACTAGCGGGGAAGAGACCCAGTACTTC. Residues: CASSLVPTSGEETQYF. The rearrangement uses TRBV27 and TRBJ2-5; 11 bases match TRBD2. The CDR3 runs 16 residues. Germline V gene data show CDR1 as MNHEY and CDR2 as SMNVEV (reference sequence). J lost 3 bases, V lost 2 bases, and 5 bases had no gene match.

The chain employs TRBV5-1 and TRBJ1-1; no reliable D call. Looked up from germline, CDR1 is SGHRS and CDR2 is YFSETQ. CDR3 size: 13 residues. Trimming stripped 0 bases from V and 7 bases from J, with 10 bases between. CDR3 nucleotide sequence: TGCGCCAGCAGCTTGGGTCCCGGTAGTGAAGCTTTCTTT. Translation gives CASSLGPGSEAFF.

This clone has only one observation. Here the CDR3 reads CASSDVKGGGQTQYF. CDR3 bases: TGCGCCAGCAGTGATGTGAAAGGGGGCGGACAGACCCAGTACTTC. The chain carries TRBV10-1 and TRBJ2-5; 7 bases fit TRBD1. Per the germline V gene, CDR1 is WNHNN and CDR2 is SYGVQD (reference sequence). V trimming: 3 bases; J trimming: 6 bases; junction bases outside the gene matches: 10. The CDR3 is made up of 15 amino acids.

The chain uses TRBV19 and TRBJ2-3; 8 bases map to TRBD1. Looked up from germline, CDR1 is LNHDA and CDR2 is SQIVND (reference sequence). This CDR3 spans 13 amino acids. V was clipped by 4 bases and J by 5 bases; unmatched bases: 2. The CDR3 DNA follows: TGTGCCAGTAGTAAGGGGACAGGAGATACGCAGTATTTT. Its translation: CASSKGTGDTQYF.

This clone was recorded only once. This chain links TRBV29-1 with TRBJ2-7; D not resolved. From germline, CDR1 is SQVTM and CDR2 ANQGSEA. The V end lost 7 bases, the J end lost 2 bases, and 15 bases lay between the germline ends. The CDR3 has 13 amino acids. The CDR3 loop reads CSAINPETYEQYF. The CDR3 DNA follows: TGCAGCGCCATTAACCCGGAGACCTACGAGCAGTACTTC.

This clone was observed a single time. The genes are TRBV25-1 and TRBJ2-1; D is unclear. Germline V gives CDR1 MGHDK, CDR2 SYGVNS. The V gene lost 5 bases and the J gene lost 7 bases, with 6 bases spanning the gap. The CDR3 is 11 residues long. Written as DNA, the CDR3 is TGTGCCAGCAGTCAGGCTAATGAGCAGTTCTTC. Protein sequence: CASSQANEQFF.

V usage is TRBV4-1 and J usage is TRBJ2-7, with D maybe TRBD1 (6 bases). Germline V CDR1 and CDR2: MGHRA, YSYEKL. This CDR3 has 15 residues. With 1 base removed from V and 2 bases from J, the gap between germline ends came to 12 bases. The CDR3 bases are TGCGCCAGCAGCCAAGCTACAGGGATTCCCTACGAGCAGTACTTC. Amino acids: CASSQATGIPYEQYF.

The V and J genes are TRBV7-9 and TRBJ2-1; TRBD1 matches at 7 bases. The CDR3 has 12 amino acids. With 7 bases clipped from V and 5 bases from J, the junction kept 2 bases outside the gene matches. Looked up from germline, CDR1 is SEHNR and CDR2 is FQNEAQ (reference sequence). CDR3: CASTGTDNEQFF. The CDR3 DNA reads TGTGCCAGCACAGGGACAGACAATGAGCAGTTCTTC.

The chain has TRBV6-5 and TRBJ1-2; weak D call: TRBD1 (6 bases). The CDR3 spans 14 residues. Trimming took 5 bases from V and 2 from J, leaving 12 bases between them. CDR1 is MNHEY, CDR2 SVGAGI, per germline. CDR3 sequence reads: CASSREGGNYGYTF. The DNA of the CDR3 is TGTGCCAGCAGTCGCGAGGGGGGGAACTATGGCTACACCTTC.

The sample holds one count of this clone. The chain is built from TRBV29-1 and TRBJ2-5; TRBD1 agrees at 7 bases. Germline V gene data show CDR1 as SQVTM and CDR2 as ANQGSEA. The CDR3 runs to 14 residues. The V segment lost 6 bases and the J segment 5 bases; nucleotides outside the gene matches: 12. The DNA for the CDR3 is TGCAGCGTCGCTGGACAGGTAATTCGGGAGACCCAGTACTTC. It specifies CSVAGQVIRETQYF.

The rearrangement links TRBV5-5 to TRBJ1-2; 10 bases line up with TRBD1. The CDR3 consists of 17 residues. V was clipped by 5 bases and J by 2 bases; unmatched bases: 12. CDR1 and CDR2 from the germline V gene are SGHKS and YYEKEE (reference sequence). CDR3 sequence (DNA): TGTGCCAGCAGTTTCCGGGACAGGGGATCCTTAAACTATGGCTACACCTTC. Translation: CASSFRDRGSLNYGYTF. Full variable domain (outside the CDR3, taken from reference TRBV5-5 and TRBJ1-2): DAGVTQSPTHLIKTRGQQVTLRCSPISGHKSVSWYQQVLGQGPQFIFQYYEKEERGRGNFPDRFSARQFPNYSSELNVNALLLGDSALYLCASSFRDRGSLNYGYTFGSGTRLTVV.

V usage is TRBV19 and J usage is TRBJ1-1, with D maybe TRBD1 (5 bases). CDR3 length equals 13 residues. V lost 7 bases and J 3 bases, leaving 12 bases between the germline ends. Germline V CDR1 and CDR2: LNHDA, SQIVND (reference sequence). CDR3 nucleotide sequence: TGTGCCAGTAAGAGGTCGGGGGACACTGAAGCTTTCTTT. Its protein product is CASKRSGDTEAFF.

The chain combines TRBV15 with TRBJ1-2, with D possibly matching TRBD1 (5 bases). Germline V gene data show CDR1 as LNHNV and CDR2 as YYDKDF (reference sequence). V shed 5 bases and J shed 7 bases, with 11 bases lying between them. The CDR3 length is 12 residues. The CDR3 bases are TGTGCCACCAGCGGGGCCTTCGGTGGCTACACCTTC. Translation gives CATSGAFGGYTF.

V usage is TRBV2 and J usage is TRBJ2-7, with D perhaps TRBD2 (5 bases). CDR3 length: 13 amino acids. The ends were cut back, 7 bases at V and 0 bases at J, with 10 bases in the middle. The germline V gene has CDR1 SNHLY and CDR2 FYNNEI. The CDR3 reads CASKVGVSYEQYF. The CDR3 DNA sequence: TGTGCCAGCAAGGTGGGAGTCTCCTACGAGCAGTACTTC.